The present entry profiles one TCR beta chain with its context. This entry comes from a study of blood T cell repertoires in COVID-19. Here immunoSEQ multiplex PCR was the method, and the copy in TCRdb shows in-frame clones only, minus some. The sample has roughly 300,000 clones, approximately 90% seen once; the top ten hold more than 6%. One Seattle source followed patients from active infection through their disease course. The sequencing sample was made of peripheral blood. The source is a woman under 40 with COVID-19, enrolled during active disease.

CDR3 nucleotide sequence: TGTGCCTTGACCCTGGACAGATATCAAGAGACCCAGTACTTC. The encoded protein is CALTLDRYQETQYF. The V and J genes are TRBV30 and TRBJ2-5; D might be TRBD1 (6 bases). The CDR3 has 14 residues. With 7 bases removed from V and 2 bases from J, the gap between germline ends came to 17 bases. The germline V gene encodes CDR1 GTSNPN and CDR2 SVGIG (reference sequence).